Listed below are T cell receptor beta chains from one sample, sequenced in a study of blood T cell repertoires in COVID-19. TCRdb's table, derived via immunoSEQ multiplex PCR, lists solely in-frame clones and lacks some. The data contain 95,000 to 120,000 clones, roughly 80% of them singletons. The sample taken for sequencing was peripheral blood. The source is a woman between 35 and 50 years old with acute or convalescent COVID-19. Both conserved end residues are part of each CDR3.

v_call,j_call,cdr3_aa
TRBV3-1/TRBV3-2,TRBJ2-3,CASSQDAKGLTDTQYF
TRBV2,TRBJ2-7,CASKGLAYNEQYF
TRBV2,TRBJ2-7,CASSPRDNYEQYF
TRBV18,TRBJ2-7,CASSSDLAGGSEQYF
TRBV4-1,TRBJ2-5,CASSQVLAGGQETQYF
TRBV2,TRBJ1-1,CASSERGGPTEAFF
TRBV18,TRBJ1-1,CASSQGDSMNTEAFF
TRBV7-7,TRBJ2-2,CASSLVGQGGTGELFF
TRBV4-2,TRBJ2-1,CASSPGTSGPNEQFF
TRBV7-3,TRBJ2-3,CASGHRGTDTQYF
TRBV27,TRBJ2-7,CASSLRTGGDEQYF
TRBV7-8,TRBJ1-1,CASSLVSRQGGTEAFF
TRBV9,TRBJ1-1,CASSVKGWRNTEAFF
TRBV6-5,TRBJ1-5,CASRAADSPSVPQHF
TRBV3-1/TRBV3-2,TRBJ1-2,CASSHRRLDGYTF
TRBV14,TRBJ1-2,CASSQVRGHGYTF
TRBV2,TRBJ2-7,CASSGQPTYEQYF
TRBV2,TRBJ1-2,CASSKQGVTYGYTF
TRBV2,TRBJ1-4,CASSRDKGEKLFF
TRBV7-2,TRBJ2-2,CASSPSGPTGELFF
TRBV6-5,TRBJ2-2,CASRQGNTGELFF
TRBV27,TRBJ1-1,CASSWTGDTEAFF